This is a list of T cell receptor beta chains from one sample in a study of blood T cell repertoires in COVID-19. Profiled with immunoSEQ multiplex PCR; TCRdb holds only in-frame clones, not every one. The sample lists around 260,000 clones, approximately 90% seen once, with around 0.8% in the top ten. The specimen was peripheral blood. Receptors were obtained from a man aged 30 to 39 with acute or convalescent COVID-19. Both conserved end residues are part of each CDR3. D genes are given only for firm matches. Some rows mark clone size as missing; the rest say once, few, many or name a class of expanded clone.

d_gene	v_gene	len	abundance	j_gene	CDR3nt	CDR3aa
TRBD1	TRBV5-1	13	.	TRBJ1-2	TGCGCCAGCGCAATAACAGGGGGGTATGGCTACACCTTC	CASAITGGYGYTF
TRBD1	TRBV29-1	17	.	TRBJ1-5	TGCAGCGCAACACGGGGGACAGAAGTTGTGAGCAATCAGCCCCAGCATTTT	CSATRGTEVVSNQPQHF
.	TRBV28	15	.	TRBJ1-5	TGTGCCAGCAGACCCGGGACTCGGGGTGGACAGCCCCAGCATTTT	CASRPGTRGGQPQHF
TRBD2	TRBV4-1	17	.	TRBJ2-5	TGCGCCAGCAGCCAAGCCCCTAGCGGGGGGCCGCAAGAGACCCAGTACTTC	CASSQAPSGGPQETQYF
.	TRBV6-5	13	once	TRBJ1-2	TGTGCCAGCAGGACAGTTTTCGCCTATGGCTACACCTTC	CASRTVFAYGYTF
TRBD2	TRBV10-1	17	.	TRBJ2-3	TGCGCCAGCAGTCGACACGGGGCGGGAGGAGGCACAGATACGCAGTATTTT	CASSRHGAGGGTDTQYF
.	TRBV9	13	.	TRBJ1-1	TGTGCCAGCAGCGTAGCCGAGGGAGCGAGTGCTTTCTTT	CASSVAEGASAFF
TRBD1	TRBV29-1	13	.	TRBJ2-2	TGCAGCGTTCCAGGACAGGGGGCCGGGGAGCTGTTTTTT	CSVPGQGAGELFF
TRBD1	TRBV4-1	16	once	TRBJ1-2	TGCGCCAGCAGCAGGCCGGGACAGGGTAAGGAGAATGGCTACACCTTC	CASSRPGQGKENGYTF
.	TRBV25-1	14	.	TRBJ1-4	TGTGCCAGCAGTGATTGGGCGGGGAGTGAAAAACTGTTTTTT	CASSDWAGSEKLFF
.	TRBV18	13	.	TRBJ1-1	TGTGCCAGCTCACCATATGATTACAGTGAAGCTTTCTTT	CASSPYDYSEAFF
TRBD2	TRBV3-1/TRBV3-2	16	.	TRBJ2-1	TGTGCCAGCAGCCAAGGAGGCGGGGGGGGTGTCAATGAGCAGTTCTTC	CASSQGGGGGVNEQFF
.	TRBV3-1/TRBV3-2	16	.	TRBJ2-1	TGTGCCAGCAGCCAAGGGGATCCACAGGGAACCAATGAGCAGTTCTTC	CASSQGDPQGTNEQFF
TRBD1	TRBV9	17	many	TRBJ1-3	TGTGCCAGCAGCGCCCGGCCCGGACAGGGGTCCACAAACACCATATATTTT	CASSARPGQGSTNTIYF
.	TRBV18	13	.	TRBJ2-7	TGTGCCAGCTCACCACCAAGTAAGCACGAGCAGTACTTC	CASSPPSKHEQYF
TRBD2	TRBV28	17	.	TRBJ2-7	TGTGCCAGCAGTTTATCCCCTCTAGCGGGGCTCTCCTACGAGCAGTACTTC	CASSLSPLAGLSYEQYF
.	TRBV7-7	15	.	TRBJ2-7	TGTGCTAGCAGCGCGGGGATCGCGGGGCTCTACGAGCAGTACTTC	CASSAGIAGLYEQYF
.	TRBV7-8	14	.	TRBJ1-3	TGTGCCAGCAGCCCAACGACAGCTGGAAACACCATATATTTT	CASSPTTAGNTIYF
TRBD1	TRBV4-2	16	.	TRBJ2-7	TGTGCCAGCAGCAAAGTCCTCGGGACAGGGGGCAACGAGCAGTACTTC	CASSKVLGTGGNEQYF
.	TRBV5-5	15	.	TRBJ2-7	TGTGCCAGCAGCTTGTGGTCAGGGGTTCAAGACGAGCAGTACTTC	CASSLWSGVQDEQYF
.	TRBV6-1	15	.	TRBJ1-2	TGTGCCAGCAGTGAAAGTCTCAGGGAGGTAGGGGGCTACACCTTC	CASSESLREVGGYTF
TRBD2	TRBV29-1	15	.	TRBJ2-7	TGCAGCGTTAGGACCTCGAGCGGGAGTAGGTACGAGCAGTACTTC	CSVRTSSGSRYEQYF
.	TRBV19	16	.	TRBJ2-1	TGTGCCAGTAGTAGCGACACAGTCCCCGGCTACAATGAGCAGTTCTTC	CASSSDTVPGYNEQFF
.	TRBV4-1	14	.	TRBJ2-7	TGCGCCAGCAGCCAAGTCAGCAGGGTCTACGAGCAGTACTTC	CASSQVSRVYEQYF
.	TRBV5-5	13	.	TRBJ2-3	TGTGCCAGCAGCTCCAAGCCTTCAGATACGCAGTATTTT	CASSSKPSDTQYF
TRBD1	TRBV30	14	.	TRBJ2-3	TGTGCCTGGTCACAGGGACAGGGGAGCCATACGCAGTATTTT	CAWSQGQGSHTQYF
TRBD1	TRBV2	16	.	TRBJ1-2	TGTGCCAGCCTGGGGGAAAAACAACAGGGGGCGTTTGGCTACACCTTC	CASLGEKQQGAFGYTF
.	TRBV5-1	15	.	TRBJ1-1	TGCGCCAGCAGCTTGGTGGCTCAGTCGAACACTGAAGCTTTCTTT	CASSLVAQSNTEAFF
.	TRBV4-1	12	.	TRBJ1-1	TGCGCCAGCAGCCCTACAGGGTCGGGAGCTTTCTTT	CASSPTGSGAFF
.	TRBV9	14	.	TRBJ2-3	TGTGCCAGCAGCGTAGCGGGCGGGGCGGATACGCAGTATTTT	CASSVAGGADTQYF
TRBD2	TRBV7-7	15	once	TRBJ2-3	TGTGCTAGCAGCCGGACTAGCCTAAGCACAGATACGCAGTATTTT	CASSRTSLSTDTQYF
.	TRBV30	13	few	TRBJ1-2	TGTGCCTTTGGGACGGCCGGGGGGAATGGCTACACCTTC	CAFGTAGGNGYTF
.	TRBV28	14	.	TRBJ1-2	TGTGCCAGCAGTACCCGGGGTTTTAACTATGGCTACACCTTC	CASSTRGFNYGYTF
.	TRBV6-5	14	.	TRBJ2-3	TGTGCCAGCAGTTACAAACGGACTAAATGTACGCAGTATTTT	CASSYKRTKCTQYF
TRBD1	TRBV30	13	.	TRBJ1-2	TGTGCCTGGTCGGGACAGGGAACCTATGGCTACACCTTC	CAWSGQGTYGYTF
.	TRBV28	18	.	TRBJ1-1	TGTGCCAGCAGGCCCCCCGGGGGGGGCGTCATTCTGAACACTGAAGCTTTCTTT	CASRPPGGGVILNTEAFF
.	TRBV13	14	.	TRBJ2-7	TGTGCCAGCAGCTTAGGCCGAAGTGGAGGCCCGCAGTACTTC	CASSLGRSGGPQYF
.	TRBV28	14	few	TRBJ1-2	TGTGCCAGCAGTTTAGGGCAGGGTCACTATGGCTACACCTTC	CASSLGQGHYGYTF
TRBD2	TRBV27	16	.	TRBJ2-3	TGTGCCAGCCGCCGATTAGCGGGGGGGACCACAGATACGCAGTATTTT	CASRRLAGGTTDTQYF
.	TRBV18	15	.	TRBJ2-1	TGTGCCAGCTCACCATTCGGGAGTAGCTACAATGAGCAGTTCTTC	CASSPFGSSYNEQFF
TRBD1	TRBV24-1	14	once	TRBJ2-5	TGTGCCACCAGTAGCACAGGGGGAAAGGAGACCCAGTACTTC	CATSSTGGKETQYF
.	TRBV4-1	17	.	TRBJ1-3	TGCGCCAGCAGCCAAGTGGCCCGAAATCAAGGGGGGGACACCATATATTTT	CASSQVARNQGGDTIYF
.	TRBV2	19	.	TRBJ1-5	TGTGCCAGCAGCGAAACCATGGGGTTAGGGGCGGTCGGCAATCAGCCCCAGCATTTT	CASSETMGLGAVGNQPQHF
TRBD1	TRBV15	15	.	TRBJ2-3	TGTGCCACCAGCAGAGGGACAGGGGATAGTAATACGCAGTATTTT	CATSRGTGDSNTQYF
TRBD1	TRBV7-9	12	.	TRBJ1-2	TGTGCCGGAATGGGACAGGAGTACGACTACACCTTC	CAGMGQEYDYTF
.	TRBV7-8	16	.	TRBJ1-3	TGTGCCAGCAGCATAGGCCAGGGTTCCGGAGGAAACACCATATATTTT	CASSIGQGSGGNTIYF
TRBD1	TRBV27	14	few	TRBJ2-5	TGTGCCAGCAGTCCTCGGACAGGCCAAGAGACCCAGTACTTC	CASSPRTGQETQYF
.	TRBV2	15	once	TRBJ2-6	TGTGCCAGCAGTGCTGGGGCAAAGGGGGCCAACGTCCTGACTTTC	CASSAGAKGANVLTF
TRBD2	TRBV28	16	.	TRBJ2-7	TGTGCCAGCAGTCGCTCCGGGAGCGGGAGGGTCTACGAGCAGTACTTC	CASSRSGSGRVYEQYF
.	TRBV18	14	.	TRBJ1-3	TGTGCCAGCTCACCGAGGACAGATCCCAACACCATATATTTT	CASSPRTDPNTIYF
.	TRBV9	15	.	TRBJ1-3	TGTGCCAGCAGCGCGACAGGTTCCTCTGGAAACACCATATATTTT	CASSATGSSGNTIYF
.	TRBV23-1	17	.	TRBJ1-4	TGCGCCAGCAGTGACCTTTGGGGCCACGAGGCTAATGAAAAACTGTTTTTT	CASSDLWGHEANEKLFF
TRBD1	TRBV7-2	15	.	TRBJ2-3	TGTGCCAGCAGCTTAAGACAGGGGAGAAGAGATACGCAGTATTTT	CASSLRQGRRDTQYF
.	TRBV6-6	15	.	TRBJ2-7	TGTGCCAGCAGTCCCACCTCACAGGTCTCCTACGAGCAGTACTTC	CASSPTSQVSYEQYF
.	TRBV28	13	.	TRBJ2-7	TGTGCCAGCAGGGTGACTATCTCCTACGAGCAGTACTTC	CASRVTISYEQYF
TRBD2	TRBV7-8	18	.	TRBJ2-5	TGTGCCAGCAGCTCCCTGAGGGGGACTAGCGGGGCCGTGGGGACCCAGTACTTC	CASSSLRGTSGAVGTQYF
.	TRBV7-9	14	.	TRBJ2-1	TGTGCCAGCAGCTTAACTGACGGGAGCAATGAGCAGTTCTTC	CASSLTDGSNEQFF
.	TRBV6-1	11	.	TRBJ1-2	TGTGCCAGCAGTGAAGGTCGTGGCTACACCTTC	CASSEGRGYTF
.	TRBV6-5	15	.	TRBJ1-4	TGTGCCAGCAGTTACGCATACCCGAGCTCTGAAAAACTGTTTTTT	CASSYAYPSSEKLFF